These 9 T cell receptor beta chains share one sample of origin, sequenced in a study of cytomegalovirus exposure and HLA in healthy donors. Some clones are missing from TCRdb's copy, which holds only in-frame ones; the method was immunoSEQ multiplex PCR. The profile covers 150,000 to 200,000 clones, with 85% appearing a single time and 2% to 2.5% taken by the ten largest. Sequencing was carried out using PBMCs. These receptors were collected from a man aged 25 to 40 in good health and CMV-seropositive.

The chain links TRBV5-1 to TRBJ2-3; D perhaps matches TRBD2 (6 bases). V dropped 2 bases and J dropped 0 bases, with 16 bases sitting between them. This CDR3 is 17 amino acids long. Per germline, CDR1 SGHRS and CDR2 YFSETQ. CDR3 DNA: TGCGCCAGCAGCTTACAAAGGGACTTATTGAGCACAGATACGCAGTATTTT. Translating it yields CASSLQRDLLSTDTQYF. The full variable domain, in which reference TRBV5-1 and TRBJ2-3 provide the parts outside the CDR3, is KAGVTQTPRYLIKTRGQQVTLSCSPISGHRSVSWYQQTPGQGLQFLFEYFSETQRNKGNFPGRFSGRQFSNSRSEMNVSTLELGDSALYLCASSLQRDLLSTDTQYFGPGTRLTVL.

The chain employs TRBV4-1 and TRBJ2-5; D gene uncertain. V dropped 2 bases and J dropped 0 bases, with 10 bases sitting between them. This CDR3 has 15 amino acids. Looked up from germline, CDR1 is MGHRA and CDR2 is YSYEKL. The CDR3 loop reads CASSQPINHQETQYF. As DNA, the CDR3 is TGCGCCAGCAGCCAACCTATCAACCACCAAGAGACCCAGTACTTC.

The CDR3 sequence: CASSLWLWTSGGTDTQYF. CDR3 nucleotide sequence: TGCGCCAGCAGCTTGTGGCTATGGACTAGCGGGGGTACAGATACGCAGTATTTT. The chain has TRBV5-1 and TRBJ2-3, with 13 nucleotides matching TRBD2. The CDR3 has 18 amino acids. CDR1 is SGHRS and CDR2 is YFSETQ in the germline V gene. V lost 1 base, J lost 3 bases, and 8 bases stayed unmatched. The full variable domain, in which reference TRBV5-1 and TRBJ2-3 provide the parts outside the CDR3, is KAGVTQTPRYLIKTRGQQVTLSCSPISGHRSVSWYQQTPGQGLQFLFEYFSETQRNKGNFPGRFSGRQFSNSRSEMNVSTLELGDSALYLCASSLWLWTSGGTDTQYFGPGTRLTVL.

V and J are TRBV4-1 and TRBJ2-5; TRBD2 might be the D (6 bases). CDR1 is MGHRA, CDR2 YSYEKL, per germline. The CDR3 runs 15 residues. The germline V and J ends were trimmed by 0 bases and 5 bases, with 13 bases remaining between them. The CDR3 reads CASSQDAGRGETQYF. In DNA form, the CDR3 reads TGCGCCAGCAGCCAAGATGCGGGGCGGGGCGAGACCCAGTACTTC.

The chain carries TRBV7-2 and TRBJ2-3, with D unclear. This CDR3 contains 12 residues. Germline V gene data show CDR1 as SGHTA and CDR2 as FQGNSA. V was pared by 0 bases and J by 4 bases, with 2 bases between. CDR3 protein: CASSLASDTQYF. In DNA form, the CDR3 reads TGTGCCAGCAGCTTAGCCTCAGATACGCAGTATTTT.

This clone was picked up a small number of times. A much larger clone differs from this one at a single base, so this may be a read error. The chain links TRBV6-5 to TRBJ2-2; tentatively, D is TRBD1 (5 bases). Trimming pared 2 bases from V and 4 bases from J, leaving 5 bases between. The CDR3 spans 13 residues. The V gene's germline CDR1 is MNHEY and CDR2 SVGAGI. The CDR3 nucleotides read TGTGCCAGCAGTTACGGGGCCACCGGGGAGCTGTTTTTT. Encoded protein: CASSYGATGELFF.

This rearrangement joins TRBV6-1 to TRBJ2-2, with D unresolved. The CDR3 sequence is 14 residues long. V was cut by 7 bases and J by 1 base, with 10 bases left in between. Germline V gene lookup returns CDR1 MNHNS and CDR2 SASEGT. The CDR3 region has the DNA TGTGCCAGCACTTTCTCGGGGAACACCGGGGAGCTGTTTTTT. Amino acids: CASTFSGNTGELFF.

This chain connects TRBV4-2 to TRBJ2-3; 10 bases are a match to TRBD2. V gave up 1 base and J gave up 6 bases; unmatched junction bases: 10. The CDR3 extends over 17 amino acids. The germline V gene has CDR1 LGHNA and CDR2 YNFKEQ. In nucleotides, the CDR3 is TGTGCCAGCAGCCAAGTCTCTAGCGGGGGCAACGGGGATACGCAGTATTTT. Translated, it gives CASSQVSSGGNGDTQYF.

A few counts support this clone. The V and J genes are TRBV25-1 and TRBJ2-1; unclear D gene. Trimming took off 1 base at V and 8 bases at J, with 6 bases between the two ends. The CDR3 is 12 residues long. Per the germline V gene, CDR1 is MGHDK and CDR2 is SYGVNS. Here the CDR3 reads CASSEFRYEQFF. The CDR3 nucleotides are TGTGCCAGCAGTGAATTCCGGTATGAGCAGTTCTTC.